This T cell receptor (beta chain) was sequenced during a study of blood T cell repertoires in COVID-19. As for the study in general: Whether acute or convalescent, the COVID-19 samples came from the United States, Italy and Spain. In each case, the material was cDNA or gDNA derived from T cells, B-cell-depleted T cells, or PBMCs.

How the authors handled the data: Estimated nucleated cell counts came from reference gene primer amplification. Sequencing was performed with immunoSEQ multiplex PCR; in TCRdb, only in-frame clones are kept and a portion is missing. D and trimming come from the DNA, and the V and J calls and clone size come from that table. The sample comprises 75,000 to 90,000 clones, around 87% of which are singletons, and approximately 8% rests with the top ten. Material for sequencing was peripheral blood. The sequence came from a man aged 80 or over with active or convalescent COVID-19.

The CDR3 loop is CASSVSDTTNEKLFF. The CDR3 region has the DNA TGTGCCAGTAGCGTCAGTGATACAACTAATGAAAAACTGTTTTTT. The chain couples TRBV19 to TRBJ1-4; D is undetermined. Per germline, CDR1 LNHDA and CDR2 SQIVND (reference sequence). The ends were cut back, 6 bases at V and 0 bases at J, with 11 bases in the middle. The CDR3 is 15 residues long. Together with reference TRBV19 and TRBJ1-4, the CDR3 gives the full variable domain: DGGITQSPKYLFRKEGQNVTLSCEQNLNHDAMYWYRQDPGQGLRLIYYSQIVNDFQKGDIAEGYSVSREKKESFPLTVTSAQKNPTAFYLCASSVSDTTNEKLFFGSGTQLSVL.